This TCR beta chain was sequenced in a study of cytomegalovirus exposure and HLA in healthy donors. Germline V lookup: CDR1 MDHEN, CDR2 SYDVKM. With 5 bases clipped from V and 6 bases from J, the junction kept 3 bases outside the gene matches. The CDR3 sequence is 12 residues long. The PCR ran on 60 Vbeta and 13 Jbeta primers. Sequencing used immunoSEQ multiplex PCR; TCRdb keeps in-frame clones, though not all of them. The repertoire holds approximately 64,000 clones, roughly 80% seen once, with more than 4.5% in the top ten. This clone occurred once. The material sequenced was PBMCs. The sequence was collected from a male donor in good health and CMV-seropositive. This chain joins TRBV28 and TRBJ1-2; TRBD1 aligns across 7 bases. In DNA form, the CDR3 reads TGTGCCAGCAGTCGCGGACAGGATGGCTACACCTTC. It is translated as CASSRGQDGYTF.